The entry that follows covers one T cell receptor beta chain sequence. This sample is drawn from a study of shared clonotypes between healthy human individuals. V lost 4 bases to trimming and J lost 7 bases, with 14 bases between them. CDR3 length equals 14 residues. CDR1 is SNHLY, CDR2 FYNNEI, per germline. Ten immunoSEQ deep assay plates were used to sequence unsorted PBMC DNA. Here immunoSEQ multiplex PCR was the method, and the copy in TCRdb shows in-frame clones only, minus some. The sample has about 480,000 clones, 60% to 80% seen once. The sequence derives from a woman in her thirties or forties in good health. Some clones in this sample may be carry-over from other donors' samples. Sequenced sample: PBMCs. V is TRBV2 and J is TRBJ1-5; D ambiguous. The CDR3 nucleotides read TGTGCCAGCAGTGCCTCCCATCAAGGGCAGCCCCAGCATTTT. Translated, it gives CASSASHQGQPQHF.